This TCR beta chain derives from a study of TIL therapy for anti-PD-1-resistant metastatic lung cancer. In the study overall: Tumor harvest preceded PD-1/PD-L1 blockade, followed by nivolumab treatment. By whole-exome sequencing, median non-synonymous tumor mutation burden was roughly 1.6 mutations per megabase. Half of patients were current or former smokers. Study-wide findings and caveats: TIL clonotype persistence in blood showed no apparent association with response.

Concerning this clone: Its antigen is currently unknown.

The time point here: pre-treatment sample, taken before nivolumab and TIL therapy. Sequencing used immunoSEQ v3. TCRdb keeps only in-frame clones here, not all; method: immunoSEQ multiplex PCR. The table has about 49,000 clones, roughly 78% seen once; the top ten hold over 12%. After removal of 7 bases from V and 2 bases from J, the junction contained 9 bases not matched to a gene. The germline V gene encodes CDR1 MNHEY and CDR2 SVGAGI. The CDR3 is 15 residues long. This specimen was blood, taken at baseline. This TCR was sampled from an older man with non-small cell lung cancer. The J gene is TRBJ2-3, the V gene TRBV6-5; TRBD2 matches 7 bases. The CDR3 loop is CASTLGGTTTDTQYF. The CDR3 nucleotides read TGTGCCAGCACCCTCGGGGGGACTACCACAGATACGCAGTATTTT.